This TCR beta chain originates from a study of shared clonotypes between healthy human individuals. Study results and limitations: Shared clonotypes: approximately 5% naive CD4, about 3.5% naive CD8, about 2.4% memory CD4, approximately 0.37% memory CD8.

Of note for this clone: No antigen is known for it.

V dropped 1 base and J dropped 2; count of bases not matched to a gene: 4. The CDR3 loop spans 17 amino acids. CDR1 is SGHDN, CDR2 FVKESK, per germline. Assay execution took place at the deep level. Using immunoSEQ multiplex PCR, the repertoire was profiled, and TCRdb retains in-frame clones only, with some absent. Of more than 550,000 clones detected, around 90% appear once; the ten largest clones hold roughly 24%. Terminally differentiated effector memory CD45RA+ cells were left out of the naive CD8 fraction, which was CD45RO-negative and positively selected for CCR7. Donors included only healthy HIV-negative adults lacking recent acute infections or vaccinations.

The TCR comes from a man younger than 40 in good health. The J gene is TRBJ2-2, the V gene TRBV14; 10 nucleotides line up with TRBD2. Sequenced input: naive CD8+ T cells sorted from blood. The CDR3 DNA follows: TGTGCCAGCAGCCAAGTGACTAGCGGGTTTAACACCGGGGAGCTGTTTTTT. This translates into CASSQVTSGFNTGELFF.